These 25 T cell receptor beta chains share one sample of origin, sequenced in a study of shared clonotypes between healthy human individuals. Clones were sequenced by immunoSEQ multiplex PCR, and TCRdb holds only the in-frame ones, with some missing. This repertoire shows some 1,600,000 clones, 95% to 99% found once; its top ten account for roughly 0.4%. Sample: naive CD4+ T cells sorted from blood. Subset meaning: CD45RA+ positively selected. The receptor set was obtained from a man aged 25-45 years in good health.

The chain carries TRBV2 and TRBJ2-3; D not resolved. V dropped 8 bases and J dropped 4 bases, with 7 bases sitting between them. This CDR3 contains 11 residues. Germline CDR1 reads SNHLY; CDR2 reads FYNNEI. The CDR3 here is CASRRSDTQYF. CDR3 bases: TGTGCCAGCCGGAGATCAGATACGCAGTATTTT.

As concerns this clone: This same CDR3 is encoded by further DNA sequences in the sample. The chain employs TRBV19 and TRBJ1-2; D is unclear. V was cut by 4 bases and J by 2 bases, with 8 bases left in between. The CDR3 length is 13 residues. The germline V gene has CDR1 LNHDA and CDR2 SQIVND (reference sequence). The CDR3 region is CASSKGPNYGYTF. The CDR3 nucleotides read TGTGCCAGTAGTAAAGGGCCGAACTATGGCTACACCTTC.

Written as DNA, the CDR3 is TGCGCCAGCAGCCAAGTACAGGGCGGGCTCTACGAGCAGTACTTC. Residues: CASSQVQGGLYEQYF. The V call is TRBV4-3, the J call TRBJ2-7; weak D call: TRBD1 (6 bases). The V end was cut by 1 base, the J end by 3 bases, with 13 bases between. CDR1 is LGHNA and CDR2 is YSLEER in the germline V gene. This CDR3 is built from 15 residues.

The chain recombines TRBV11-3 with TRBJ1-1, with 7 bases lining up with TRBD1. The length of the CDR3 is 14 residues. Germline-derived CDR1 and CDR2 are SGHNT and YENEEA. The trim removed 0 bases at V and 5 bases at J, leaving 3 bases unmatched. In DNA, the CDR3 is TGTGCCAGCAGCTTAGACCCACAGGGGACTGAAGCTTTCTTT. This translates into CASSLDPQGTEAFF. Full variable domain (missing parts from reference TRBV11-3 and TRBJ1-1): EAGVVQSPRYKIIEKKQPVAFWCNPISGHNTLYWYLQNLGQGPELLIRYENEEAVDDSQLPKDRFSAERLKGVDSTLKIQPAELGDSAVYLCASSLDPQGTEAFFGQGTRLTVV.

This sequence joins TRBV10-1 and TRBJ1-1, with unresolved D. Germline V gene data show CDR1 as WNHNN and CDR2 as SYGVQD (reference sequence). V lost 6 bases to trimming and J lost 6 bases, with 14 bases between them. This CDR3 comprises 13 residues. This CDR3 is CASRASPNAEAFF. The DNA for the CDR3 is TGCGCCAGCAGGGCGAGTCCAAACGCTGAAGCTTTCTTT.

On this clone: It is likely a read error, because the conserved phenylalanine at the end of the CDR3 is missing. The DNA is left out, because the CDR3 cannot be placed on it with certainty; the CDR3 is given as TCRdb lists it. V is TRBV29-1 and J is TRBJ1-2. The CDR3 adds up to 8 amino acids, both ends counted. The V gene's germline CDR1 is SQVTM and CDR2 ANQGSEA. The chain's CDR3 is CSVEVGVV.

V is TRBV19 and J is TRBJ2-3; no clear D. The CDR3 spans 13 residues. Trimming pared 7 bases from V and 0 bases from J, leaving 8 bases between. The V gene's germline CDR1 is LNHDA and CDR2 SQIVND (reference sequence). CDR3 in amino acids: CASKRPSTDTQYF. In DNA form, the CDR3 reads TGTGCCAGTAAACGGCCTAGCACAGATACGCAGTATTTT.

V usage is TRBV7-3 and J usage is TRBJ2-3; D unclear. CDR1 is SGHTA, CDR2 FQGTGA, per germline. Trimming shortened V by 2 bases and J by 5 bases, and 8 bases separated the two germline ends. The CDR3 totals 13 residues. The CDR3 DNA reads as TGTGCCAGCAGCTTAGAAAACATAGATACGCAGTATTTT. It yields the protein CASSLENIDTQYF.

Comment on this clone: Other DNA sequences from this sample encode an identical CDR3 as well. The CDR3 DNA follows: TGTGCCAGCAGCCTTTGGACTAGCGGGAGTTACGAGCAGTACTTC. Translation: CASSLWTSGSYEQYF. The chain recombines TRBV7-2 with TRBJ2-7, with 13 bases identical to TRBD2. The junction had 5 bases not matched to a gene; V was cut back by 5 bases and J by 4 bases. Germline lookup yields CDR1 SGHTA and CDR2 FQGNSA. This CDR3 has 15 residues.

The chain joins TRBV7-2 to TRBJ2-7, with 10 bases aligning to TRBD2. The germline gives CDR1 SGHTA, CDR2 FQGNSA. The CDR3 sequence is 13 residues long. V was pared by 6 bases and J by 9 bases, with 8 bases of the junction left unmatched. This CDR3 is CASSPNSGGRQYF. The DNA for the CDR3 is TGTGCCAGCAGTCCAAATAGCGGGGGGCGGCAGTACTTC.

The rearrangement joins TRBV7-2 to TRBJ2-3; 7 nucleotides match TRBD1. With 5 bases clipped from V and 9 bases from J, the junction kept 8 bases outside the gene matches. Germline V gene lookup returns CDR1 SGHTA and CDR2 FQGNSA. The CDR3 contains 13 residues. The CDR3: CASSAKGQLTQYF. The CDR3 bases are TGTGCCAGCAGCGCAAAGGGACAGCTAACGCAGTATTTT.

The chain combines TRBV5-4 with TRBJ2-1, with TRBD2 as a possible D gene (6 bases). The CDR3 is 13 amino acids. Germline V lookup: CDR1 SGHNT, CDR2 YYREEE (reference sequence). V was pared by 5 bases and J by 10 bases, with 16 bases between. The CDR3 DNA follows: TGTGCCAGCAGTAGAGGGGAGGTTCGAGAGCAGTTCTTC. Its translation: CASSRGEVREQFF.

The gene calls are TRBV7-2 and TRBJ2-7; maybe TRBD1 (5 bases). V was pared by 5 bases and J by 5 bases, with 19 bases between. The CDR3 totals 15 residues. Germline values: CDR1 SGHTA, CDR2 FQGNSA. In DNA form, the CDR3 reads TGTGCCAGCAGCCGACGGACATCCTTGCAGCACGAGCAGTACTTC. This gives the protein CASSRRTSLQHEQYF.

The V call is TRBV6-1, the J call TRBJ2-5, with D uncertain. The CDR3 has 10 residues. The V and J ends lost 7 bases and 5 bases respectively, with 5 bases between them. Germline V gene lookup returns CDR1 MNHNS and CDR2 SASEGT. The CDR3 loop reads CASMIETQYF. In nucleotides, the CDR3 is TGTGCCAGCATGATTGAGACCCAGTACTTC.

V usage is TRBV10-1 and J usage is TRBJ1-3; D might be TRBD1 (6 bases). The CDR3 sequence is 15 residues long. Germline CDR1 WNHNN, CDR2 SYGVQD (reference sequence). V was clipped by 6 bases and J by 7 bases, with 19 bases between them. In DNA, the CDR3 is TGCGCCAGCAGCTCCGGGACAACGGGGCTCAACACCATATATTTT. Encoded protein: CASSSGTTGLNTIYF.

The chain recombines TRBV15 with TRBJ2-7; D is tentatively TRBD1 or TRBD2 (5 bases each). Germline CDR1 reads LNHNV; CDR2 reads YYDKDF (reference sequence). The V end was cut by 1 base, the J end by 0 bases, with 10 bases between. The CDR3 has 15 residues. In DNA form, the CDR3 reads TGTGCCACCAGCAGAGGGGACGCGAACTCCTACGAGCAGTACTTC. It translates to CATSRGDANSYEQYF.

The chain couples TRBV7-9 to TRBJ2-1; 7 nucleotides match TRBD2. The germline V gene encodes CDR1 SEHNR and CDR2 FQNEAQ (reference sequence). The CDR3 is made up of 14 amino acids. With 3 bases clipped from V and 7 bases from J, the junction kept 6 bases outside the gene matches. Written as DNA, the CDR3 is TGTGCCAGCAGCTTGAGCGGGGAGGAAAATGAGCAGTTCTTC. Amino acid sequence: CASSLSGEENEQFF.

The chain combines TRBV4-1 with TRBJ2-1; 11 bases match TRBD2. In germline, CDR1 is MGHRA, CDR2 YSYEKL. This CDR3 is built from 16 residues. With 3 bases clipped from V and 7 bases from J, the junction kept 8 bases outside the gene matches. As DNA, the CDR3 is TGCGCCAGCAGCCATCGAGTAGCGGGAGGGCCAAATGAGCAGTTCTTC. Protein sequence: CASSHRVAGGPNEQFF.

The DNA for the CDR3 is TGTGCCAGCAGTTTAAGACTAGCGGATTACGAGCAGTACTTC. Translating gives CASSLRLADYEQYF. The J gene is TRBJ2-7, the V gene TRBV28; 9 bases match TRBD2. Germline V gives CDR1 MDHEN, CDR2 SYDVKM. The CDR3 is 14 residues long. Trimming at V came to 2 bases and at J to 4 bases, leaving 3 bases not matched to a gene.

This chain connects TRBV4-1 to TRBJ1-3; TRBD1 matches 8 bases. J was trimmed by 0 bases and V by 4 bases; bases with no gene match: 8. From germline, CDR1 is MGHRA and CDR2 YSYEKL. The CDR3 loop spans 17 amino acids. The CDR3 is CASSRNRGLSSGNTIYF. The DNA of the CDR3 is TGCGCCAGCAGCCGTAACAGGGGGTTGAGCTCTGGAAACACCATATATTTT.

CDR3 nucleotides: TGTGCCAGCAGCTTAGCTAGCGGGGGCTCGAACACCGGGGAGCTGTTTTTT. This sequence encodes CASSLASGGSNTGELFF. V and J are TRBV11-3 and TRBJ2-2; 10 bases map to TRBD2. The CDR3 extends over 17 amino acids. In germline, CDR1 is SGHNT, CDR2 YENEEA. Trimming cost V 1 base and J 0 bases; bases outside gene matches: 2.

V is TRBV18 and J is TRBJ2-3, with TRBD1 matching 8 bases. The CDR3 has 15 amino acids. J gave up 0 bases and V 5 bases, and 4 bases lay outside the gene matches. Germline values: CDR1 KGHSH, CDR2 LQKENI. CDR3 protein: CASSYRTGSTDTQYF. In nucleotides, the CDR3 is TGTGCCAGCTCATACCGGACAGGGAGCACAGATACGCAGTATTTT.

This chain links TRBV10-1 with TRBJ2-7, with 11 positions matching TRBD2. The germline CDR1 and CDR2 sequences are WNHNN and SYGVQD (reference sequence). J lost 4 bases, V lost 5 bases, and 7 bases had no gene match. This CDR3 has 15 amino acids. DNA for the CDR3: TGCGCCAGCAGTCGAGCGACTAGCGGGGATTACGAGCAGTACTTC. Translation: CASSRATSGDYEQYF.

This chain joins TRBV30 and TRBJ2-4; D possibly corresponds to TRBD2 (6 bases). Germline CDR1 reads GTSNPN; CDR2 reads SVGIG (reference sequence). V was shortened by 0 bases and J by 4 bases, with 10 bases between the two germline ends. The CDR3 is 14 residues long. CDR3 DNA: TGTGCCTGGAGTGTACTAGCCGGGAAAAACATTCAGTACTTC. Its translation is CAWSVLAGKNIQYF.

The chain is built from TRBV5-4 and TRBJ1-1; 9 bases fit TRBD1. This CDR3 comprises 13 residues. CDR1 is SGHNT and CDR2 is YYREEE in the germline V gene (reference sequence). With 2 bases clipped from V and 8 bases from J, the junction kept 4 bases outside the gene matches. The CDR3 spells CASSFRTGDEAFF. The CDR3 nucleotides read TGTGCCAGCAGCTTCAGGACAGGGGACGAAGCTTTCTTT.